The rows below give T cell receptor beta chains drawn from one sample of a study of CD8 T cells in Susac syndrome. TCRdb reanalysed the immunoSEQ multiplex PCR reads using MiXCR and keeps one entry per CDR3 protein. The profile shows about 110,000 distinct CDR3 sequences, 90% to 98% of them singletons. The source material was CD4+ T cells from PBMCs. All receptors derive from a human donor in good health. Both conserved end residues are part of each CDR3. Each record gives: J gene, V gene, CDR3 protein.

J: TRBJ2-3; V: TRBV7-9; CDR3: CASSLARPDTQYF
J: TRBJ2-1; V: TRBV29-1; CDR3: CSASRDRDNEQFF
J: TRBJ2-1; V: TRBV29-1; CDR3: CSVSLGGNEQFF
J: TRBJ2-7; V: TRBV28; CDR3: CASSRTSGGSYEQYF
J: TRBJ1-3; V: TRBV10-3; CDR3: CAISARAGNTIYF
J: TRBJ2-1; V: TRBV6-5; CDR3: CASSRSGSEQFF
J: TRBJ2-1; V: TRBV7-2; CDR3: CASSWASGISEQFF
J: TRBJ2-2; V: TRBV5-4; CDR3: CASSDRGQDTGELFF
J: TRBJ2-5; V: TRBV9; CDR3: CASSVDSTGQETQYF
J: TRBJ2-5; V: TRBV15; CDR3: CATSRDPTGAETQYF
J: TRBJ2-1; V: TRBV3-1; CDR3: CASSHSSQPEQFF
J: TRBJ2-7; V: TRBV27; CDR3: CASSLWDRSPPEQYF
J: TRBJ2-3; V: TRBV27; CDR3: CASSSPGPTTDTQYF
J: TRBJ2-5; V: TRBV5-4; CDR3: CASSLAGGTRGETQYF
J: TRBJ1-2; V: TRBV4-2; CDR3: CASSQESTGLGYGYTF
J: TRBJ1-2; V: TRBV20-1; CDR3: CSTGQGQYGYTF
J: TRBJ1-1; V: TRBV3-1; CDR3: CASSQMNTEAFF
J: TRBJ2-1; V: TRBV29-1; CDR3: CSAQGRASNYNEQFF
J: TRBJ2-7; V: TRBV28; CDR3: CASSGGSYEQYF
J: TRBJ2-7; V: TRBV6-6; CDR3: CASSDTGGTGYGQYF